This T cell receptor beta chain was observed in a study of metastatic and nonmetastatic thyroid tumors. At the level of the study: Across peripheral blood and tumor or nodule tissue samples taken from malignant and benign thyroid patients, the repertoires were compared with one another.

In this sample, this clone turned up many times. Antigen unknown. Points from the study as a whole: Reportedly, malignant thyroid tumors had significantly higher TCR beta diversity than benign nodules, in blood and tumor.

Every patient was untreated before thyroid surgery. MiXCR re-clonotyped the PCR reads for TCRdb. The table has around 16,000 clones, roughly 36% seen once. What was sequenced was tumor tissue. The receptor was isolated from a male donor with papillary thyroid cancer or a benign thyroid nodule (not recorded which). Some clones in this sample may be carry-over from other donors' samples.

CDR3 in DNA: TGTGCCAGCAGCGCCAGCAGGGCGGGGAACACTGAAGCTTTCTTT. Amino acids: CASSASRAGNTEAFF. This chain connects TRBV7-2 to TRBJ1-1; D might be TRBD1 (5 bases). V was clipped by 5 bases and J by 1 base, with 14 bases between them. CDR1 and CDR2 from the germline V gene are SGHTA and FQGNSA. The CDR3 runs 15 residues.